The clone carrying this T cell receptor beta chain was detected ten times or more. Its antigen is not identified. Peripheral blood was collected from the related graft donor on the marrow donation day. The germline CDR1 and CDR2 sequences are MNHEY and SMNVEV (reference sequence). The CDR3 runs to 16 residues. Trimming left V 4 bases short and J 10 bases short, with 25 bases between. These data come from a study of T cells after posttransplantation cyclophosphamide. Sequencing used immunoSEQ multiplex PCR; TCRdb keeps in-frame clones, though not all of them. The specimen has under 40,000 clones, none found just once. General study findings and limits: TRB clonality was highly associated with recipient CMV seropositivity and reactivation. Later post-transplant blood repertoires were often dominated by donor CD8+ memory clones. Blood and skin or GI T cell repertoires showed limited TRB overlap.

What was sequenced was PBMCs. The rearrangement joins TRBV27 to TRBJ1-1; a possible D gene is TRBD1 (5 bases). The source of this sequence is a woman between 45 and 60 years old in good health and a related stem cell transplant donor. DNA of the CDR3: TGTGCCAGCAGTTCTGTTCAGGCGAAATCAGGGATAGGAGCTTTCTTT. Residues: CASSSVQAKSGIGAFF.